This TCR beta chain appears in the sequencing data of a study of cytomegalovirus exposure and HLA in healthy donors. Study conclusions and caveats: Some TCR beta chains (164 of them) were listed as cytomegalovirus-associated.

Only in-frame clones appear in the TCRdb table, and some are missing; sequencing was by immunoSEQ multiplex PCR. The repertoire holds about 120,000 clones, 85% to 90% seen once, with about 6.9% in the top ten. Worth noting for this clone: Its antigen remains unidentified.

CDR3 size: 12 residues. Germline CDR1 is SQVTM and CDR2 is ANQGSEA. V lost 2 bases, J lost 0 bases, and 3 bases lay in between. The chain combines TRBV29-1 with TRBJ2-3; D is unresolved. The sample taken for sequencing was PBMCs. This TCR was recovered from a woman aged 18-29 years in good health and CMV-seropositive. The CDR3 DNA reads TGCAGCGTTGAACCTAGCACAGATACGCAGTATTTT. This codes for CSVEPSTDTQYF.